The 10 T cell receptor beta chains given below trace back to one sample, sequenced in a study of a mutant IDH1 vaccine in newly diagnosed glioma. These receptors have no identified antigens. Indicated time point: week 11, during vaccination. Topical imiquimod accompanied each vaccine dose, which consisted of 300 ug of mutant IDH1 20-mer peptide. The table came from immunoSEQ multiplex PCR; TCRdb's copy has only in-frame clones and leaves some out. The repertoire includes about 25,000 clones, approximately 80% of them detected once, and approximately 8.3% sits in the top ten. The sequencing used PBMCs, collected from a glioma patient whose treatment included an IDH1 peptide vaccine. The receptors were sampled from a woman aged 18-29 years with glioma.

This clone occurred a few times. This sequence joins TRBV19 and TRBJ1-2; the D gene is possibly TRBD1 (5 bases). The CDR3 extends over 13 amino acids. V lost 6 bases to trimming and J lost 6 bases, with 14 bases between them. The germline V gene has CDR1 LNHDA and CDR2 SQIVND (reference sequence). The CDR3 DNA reads TGTGCCAGTAGCCCCATCCTCAGGGATGGCTACACCTTC. This encodes CASSPILRDGYTF.

V and J are TRBV11-3 and TRBJ1-1; TRBD1 agrees at 8 bases. The CDR3 length is 16 residues. The germline CDR1 and CDR2 sequences are SGHNT and YENEEA. The V segment lost 5 bases and the J segment 1 base; nucleotides outside the gene matches: 9. The CDR3 protein is CASSTFGQGANTEAFF. In DNA, the CDR3 is TGTGCCAGCAGCACCTTCGGACAGGGTGCGAACACTGAAGCTTTCTTT.

The V and J genes are TRBV4-3 and TRBJ1-2; 7 bases map to TRBD1. This CDR3 has 15 residues. CDR1 is LGHNA and CDR2 is YSLEER in the germline V gene. Trimming cost V 3 bases and J 3 bases; bases outside gene matches: 7. The DNA for the CDR3 is TGCGCCAGCAGCCATATGACAGGGTCGGACTATGGCTACACCTTC. Translation: CASSHMTGSDYGYTF.

This clone is termed medium-sized. The rearrangement uses TRBV4-2 and TRBJ2-7; 11 bases are shared with TRBD2. CDR3 length: 15 amino acids. V lost 0 bases, J lost 4 bases, and 2 bases stayed unmatched. The germline gives CDR1 LGHNA, CDR2 YNFKEQ. The CDR3 here is CASSQDVAGGYEQYF. CDR3 bases: TGTGCCAGCAGCCAAGATGTAGCGGGGGGGTACGAGCAGTACTTC.

The rearrangement joins TRBV6-6 to TRBJ1-1; D not certain. The CDR3 contains 12 residues. The germline V gene has CDR1 MNHNY and CDR2 SVGAGI (reference sequence). Trimming pared 9 bases from V and 2 bases from J, leaving 10 bases between. CDR3 loop: CASARENTEAFF. DNA of the CDR3: TGTGCCAGTGCAAGGGAAAACACTGAAGCTTTCTTT.

This chain connects TRBV7-2 to TRBJ1-4, with 8 bases aligning to TRBD1. Germline V gene sequence: CDR1 SGHTA, CDR2 FQGNSA. The CDR3 extends over 15 amino acids. Trimming took 5 bases from V and 8 from J; bases not matched to a gene: 10. The CDR3 loop is CASSVRGPGGEKLFF. In DNA, the CDR3 is TGTGCCAGCAGCGTCAGGGGGCCCGGCGGGGAAAAACTGTTTTTT.

This clone was recorded once. The chain combines TRBV5-1 with TRBJ1-6; 9 bases map to TRBD1. Germline-derived CDR1 and CDR2 are SGHRS and YFSETQ. This CDR3 comprises 14 residues. Trimming cost V 5 bases and J 7 bases; bases outside gene matches: 4. The CDR3 region has the DNA TGCGCCAGCAGGCCCGGGACAGGGAATTCACCCCTCCACTTT. Protein sequence: CASRPGTGNSPLHF.

This clone was observed a few times. The chain is built from TRBV7-2 and TRBJ1-1; no reliable D call. The CDR3 is 15 residues long. V lost 1 base and J 2 bases, leaving 11 bases between the germline ends. In germline, CDR1 is SGHTA, CDR2 FQGNSA. The CDR3 DNA is TGTGCCAGCAGCTTAGGTAGGGTGGTAAACACTGAAGCTTTCTTT. It specifies CASSLGRVVNTEAFF.

The rearrangement joins TRBV29-1 to TRBJ1-3, with TRBD1 matching 9 bases. Germline V gene lookup returns CDR1 SQVTM and CDR2 ANQGSEA. The CDR3 spans 14 residues. The junction had 9 bases not matched to a gene; V was cut back by 5 bases and J by 7 bases. The CDR3 reads CSVLPRDRENTIYF. CDR3 DNA: TGCAGCGTTCTACCGAGGGACAGGGAGAACACCATATATTTT.

The DNA for the CDR3 is TGTGCCAGCATCCCCTTGGGGACGTCCTACGAGCAGTACTTC. This gives the protein CASIPLGTSYEQYF. The rearrangement links TRBV7-9 to TRBJ2-7; D is tentatively TRBD1 or TRBD2 (5 bases each). Germline values: CDR1 SEHNR, CDR2 FQNEAQ (reference sequence). The CDR3 is 14 amino acids. V shed 7 bases and J shed 1 base, with 14 bases lying between them. Together with reference TRBV7-9 and TRBJ2-7, the CDR3 gives the full variable domain: DTGVSQNPRHKITKRGQNVTFRCDPISEHNRLYWYRQTLGQGPEFLTYFQNEAQLEKSRLLSDRFSAERPKGSFSTLEIQRTEQGDSAMYLCASIPLGTSYEQYFGPGTRLTVT.